Listed below are T cell receptor beta chains from one sample, sequenced in a study of blood T cell repertoires in COVID-19. Libraries were prepared by immunoSEQ multiplex PCR; TCRdb keeps only in-frame clonotypes and omits some of them. The table includes approximately 250,000 clones, 86% detected once. The sequenced sample consisted of peripheral blood. Source of these receptors: a man between 35 and 55 years old with active or convalescent COVID-19. Both conserved end residues are part of each CDR3. A D gene is named only where the DNA matches it firmly. The size field is filled for only some rows; it gives once, few, many or a size class.

j_call: TRBJ2-2
d_call: TRBD1
clone_size: .
v_call: TRBV20-1
cdr3_aa: CSASPGQVTGELFF
cdr3_nt: TGCAGTGCGAGTCCGGGACAGGTCACCGGGGAGCTGTTTTTT

j_call: TRBJ2-7
d_call: TRBD1
clone_size: .
v_call: TRBV29-1
cdr3_aa: CSVEGSLGDRAYEQYF
cdr3_nt: TGCAGCGTTGAAGGCTCCCTCGGGGACAGGGCGTACGAGCAGTACTTC

j_call: TRBJ2-7
d_call: .
clone_size: .
v_call: TRBV11-3
cdr3_aa: CASSGGPYEQYF
cdr3_nt: TGTGCCAGTTCTGGAGGGCCCTACGAGCAGTACTTC

j_call: TRBJ2-1
d_call: .
clone_size: .
v_call: TRBV9
cdr3_aa: CASTGDKPPSGEQFF
cdr3_nt: TGTGCCAGCACCGGGGACAAGCCCCCTTCGGGTGAGCAGTTCTTC

j_call: TRBJ1-2
d_call: TRBD1
clone_size: .
v_call: TRBV12-5
cdr3_aa: CASGFEGQGVYGYTF
cdr3_nt: TGTGCTAGTGGTTTCGAGGGACAGGGAGTCTATGGCTACACCTTC

j_call: TRBJ2-7
d_call: TRBD1
clone_size: .
v_call: TRBV6-6
cdr3_aa: CASSRQLRDRGSEQYF
cdr3_nt: TGTGCCAGCAGCCGCCAGCTCCGGGACAGGGGGTCCGAGCAGTACTTC

j_call: TRBJ1-1
d_call: .
clone_size: .
v_call: TRBV6-5
cdr3_aa: CASSYSGAGEAFF
cdr3_nt: TGTGCCAGCAGTTACTCGGGGGCGGGTGAAGCTTTCTTT

j_call: TRBJ1-5
d_call: .
clone_size: .
v_call: TRBV4-1
cdr3_aa: CASSQGGGTNQPQHF
cdr3_nt: TGCGCCAGCAGCCAAGGTGGGGGGACCAATCAGCCCCAGCATTTT

j_call: TRBJ2-1
d_call: TRBD2
clone_size: .
v_call: TRBV10-2
cdr3_aa: CANRLAFGLSEQFF
cdr3_nt: TGCGCCAACCGACTAGCGTTCGGTCTGTCTGAGCAGTTCTTC

j_call: TRBJ1-3
d_call: TRBD1
clone_size: few
v_call: TRBV6-5
cdr3_aa: CASGADRGEGNTIYF
cdr3_nt: TGTGCCAGTGGAGCGGACAGGGGCGAAGGAAACACCATATATTTT

j_call: TRBJ1-4
d_call: .
clone_size: .
v_call: TRBV15
cdr3_aa: CATSRDRAGEKLFF
cdr3_nt: TGTGCCACCAGCAGAGACAGGGCAGGAGAAAAACTGTTTTTT

j_call: TRBJ1-2
d_call: .
clone_size: many
v_call: TRBV6-5
cdr3_aa: CASSSQGILSGYTF
cdr3_nt: TGTGCCAGCAGTTCTCAGGGAATATTGTCCGGCTACACCTTC

j_call: TRBJ1-4
d_call: .
clone_size: .
v_call: TRBV27
cdr3_aa: CATKTRDGNEKLFF
cdr3_nt: TGTGCCACCAAGACGCGGGACGGCAATGAAAAACTGTTTTTT

j_call: TRBJ1-3
d_call: .
clone_size: few
v_call: TRBV2
cdr3_aa: CASSDFGYSSGNTIYF
cdr3_nt: TGTGCCAGCAGTGATTTTGGATACAGCTCTGGAAACACCATATATTTT

j_call: TRBJ2-1
d_call: TRBD2
clone_size: .
v_call: TRBV3-1/TRBV3-2
cdr3_aa: CASSQALAGAPEQFF
cdr3_nt: TGTGCCAGCAGCCAAGCACTAGCGGGAGCCCCTGAGCAGTTCTTC

j_call: TRBJ2-1
d_call: TRBD2
clone_size: once
v_call: TRBV5-4
cdr3_aa: CASYASWTAGGQGEQFF
cdr3_nt: TGTGCCAGCTATGCCTCCTGGACGGCGGGGGGGCAGGGTGAGCAGTTCTTC

j_call: TRBJ1-2
d_call: .
clone_size: .
v_call: TRBV3-1/TRBV3-2
cdr3_aa: CASSSSNYGYTF
cdr3_nt: TGTGCCAGCAGCTCCAGTAACTATGGCTACACCTTC

j_call: TRBJ1-5
d_call: TRBD1
clone_size: .
v_call: TRBV19
cdr3_aa: CASRGQGFNQPQHF
cdr3_nt: TGTGCCAGTAGAGGACAGGGTTTCAATCAGCCCCAGCATTTT

j_call: TRBJ2-5
d_call: .
clone_size: .
v_call: TRBV19
cdr3_aa: CATSPRYTSGETQYF
cdr3_nt: TGTGCCACCAGTCCGAGGTACACTTCAGGGGAGACCCAGTACTTC

j_call: TRBJ2-7
d_call: .
clone_size: .
v_call: TRBV15
cdr3_aa: CATSRGDPYEQYF
cdr3_nt: TGTGCCACCAGCAGAGGAGATCCGTACGAGCAGTACTTC

j_call: TRBJ2-1
d_call: .
clone_size: .
v_call: TRBV6-6
cdr3_aa: CASSYLGDEQFF
cdr3_nt: TGTGCCAGCAGTTACCTCGGTGATGAGCAGTTCTTC

j_call: TRBJ1-5
d_call: .
clone_size: .
v_call: TRBV28
cdr3_aa: CASTYGYRPQHF
cdr3_nt: TGTGCCAGCACTTACGGGTATAGGCCCCAGCATTTT

j_call: TRBJ2-6
d_call: .
clone_size: .
v_call: TRBV7-3
cdr3_aa: CASSHRRSGANVLTF
cdr3_nt: TGTGCCAGCAGCCATCGGCGGTCTGGGGCCAACGTCCTGACTTTC

j_call: TRBJ1-1
d_call: .
clone_size: .
v_call: TRBV5-5
cdr3_aa: CASSFSTDNTEAFF
cdr3_nt: TGTGCCAGCAGCTTTTCGACAGATAACACTGAAGCTTTCTTT

j_call: TRBJ2-2
d_call: TRBD1
clone_size: .
v_call: TRBV6-1
cdr3_aa: CASRFGQGTGELFF
cdr3_nt: TGTGCCAGCCGATTTGGACAGGGGACCGGGGAGCTGTTTTTT

j_call: TRBJ1-2
d_call: TRBD1
clone_size: .
v_call: TRBV15
cdr3_aa: CATSSASGTGYVGYTF
cdr3_nt: TGTGCCACCAGCAGTGCGTCCGGGACAGGGTATGTCGGCTACACCTTC

j_call: TRBJ1-1
d_call: .
clone_size: .
v_call: TRBV5-1
cdr3_aa: CASRLGLGVSGAEAFF
cdr3_nt: TGCGCCAGCCGGCTCGGCCTTGGCGTTTCCGGAGCTGAAGCTTTCTTT

j_call: TRBJ1-2
d_call: TRBD1
clone_size: .
v_call: TRBV2
cdr3_aa: CASTTGTGYGYTF
cdr3_nt: TGTGCCAGCACCACCGGGACAGGCTACGGCTACACCTTC

j_call: TRBJ2-7
d_call: .
clone_size: .
v_call: TRBV6-5
cdr3_aa: CASKRQGLTYEQYF
cdr3_nt: TGTGCCAGCAAGAGACAGGGACTTACCTACGAGCAGTACTTC

j_call: TRBJ2-1
d_call: TRBD2
clone_size: once
v_call: TRBV19
cdr3_aa: CAIGGGNEQFF
cdr3_nt: TGTGCCATCGGGGGGGGCAATGAGCAGTTCTTC

j_call: TRBJ2-6
d_call: .
clone_size: .
v_call: TRBV5-4
cdr3_aa: CASSRGESGANVLTF
cdr3_nt: TGTGCCAGCAGCCGTGGAGAGTCTGGGGCCAACGTCCTGACTTTC

j_call: TRBJ2-1
d_call: .
clone_size: once
v_call: TRBV28
cdr3_aa: CASGSSYNEQFF
cdr3_nt: TGTGCCAGTGGGAGCTCCTACAATGAGCAGTTCTTC

j_call: TRBJ1-3
d_call: .
clone_size: .
v_call: TRBV18
cdr3_aa: CASSSSNRGNTIYF
cdr3_nt: TGTGCCAGCTCATCGTCAAACAGGGGAAACACCATATATTTT

j_call: TRBJ2-7
d_call: TRBD2
clone_size: .
v_call: TRBV18
cdr3_aa: CASSPPPGGGILLYEQYF
cdr3_nt: TGTGCCAGCTCACCACCGCCGGGAGGTGGGATTTTGCTCTACGAGCAGTACTTC

j_call: TRBJ2-2
d_call: .
clone_size: .
v_call: TRBV29-1
cdr3_aa: CSGYPRNTGELFF
cdr3_nt: TGCAGCGGTTACCCCAGGAACACCGGGGAGCTGTTTTTT

j_call: TRBJ1-4
d_call: .
clone_size: .
v_call: TRBV6-5
cdr3_aa: CASSRGRGTNEKLFF
cdr3_nt: TGTGCCAGCAGTAGGGGCAGGGGAACTAATGAAAAACTGTTTTTT

j_call: TRBJ2-7
d_call: .
clone_size: .
v_call: TRBV5-6
cdr3_aa: CASSFRGTYEQYF
cdr3_nt: TGTGCCAGCAGCTTTAGAGGGACCTACGAGCAGTACTTC

j_call: TRBJ2-1
d_call: .
clone_size: .
v_call: TRBV19
cdr3_aa: CASSWGDSPENEQFF
cdr3_nt: TGTGCCAGTAGTTGGGGGGACTCGCCCGAAAATGAGCAGTTCTTC

j_call: TRBJ2-2
d_call: .
clone_size: .
v_call: TRBV10-1
cdr3_aa: CASSAGQGNTGELFF
cdr3_nt: TGCGCCAGCAGTGCGGGCCAGGGAAACACCGGGGAGCTGTTTTTT

j_call: TRBJ2-5
d_call: TRBD2
clone_size: .
v_call: TRBV5-1
cdr3_aa: CASSLHGVAGVGETQYF
cdr3_nt: TGCGCCAGCAGCTTGCATGGCGTAGCGGGAGTGGGGGAGACCCAGTACTTC

j_call: TRBJ1-3
d_call: .
clone_size: .
v_call: TRBV19
cdr3_aa: CASSMGPPTVSSGNTIYF
cdr3_nt: TGTGCCAGTAGTATGGGTCCACCGACAGTCTCCTCTGGAAACACCATATATTTT

j_call: TRBJ1-5
d_call: .
clone_size: once
v_call: TRBV27
cdr3_aa: CASSADRYQPQHF
cdr3_nt: TGTGCCAGCAGTGCGGACAGATATCAGCCCCAGCATTTT

j_call: TRBJ2-1
d_call: TRBD2
clone_size: .
v_call: TRBV3-1/TRBV3-2
cdr3_aa: CASSQSEGLGGNEQFF
cdr3_nt: TGTGCCAGCAGCCAAAGTGAGGGACTAGGAGGGAATGAGCAGTTCTTC

j_call: TRBJ2-2
d_call: TRBD2
clone_size: .
v_call: TRBV7-9
cdr3_aa: CASSLRLASNQGSGELFF
cdr3_nt: TGTGCCAGCAGCTTGAGACTAGCGTCAAATCAAGGGTCCGGGGAGCTGTTTTTT

j_call: TRBJ2-5
d_call: .
clone_size: .
v_call: TRBV24-1
cdr3_aa: CATSDITGVEETQYF
cdr3_nt: TGTGCCACCAGTGATATAACAGGCGTCGAAGAGACCCAGTACTTC

j_call: TRBJ2-5
d_call: .
clone_size: .
v_call: TRBV30
cdr3_aa: CAWSTGQLLGETQYF
cdr3_nt: TGTGCCTGGAGTACCGGACAGTTACTAGGGGAGACCCAGTACTTC

j_call: TRBJ2-5
d_call: .
clone_size: .
v_call: TRBV7-7
cdr3_aa: CASSLDQGGTQYF
cdr3_nt: TGTGCCAGCAGCTTAGATCAGGGGGGGACCCAGTACTTC

j_call: TRBJ2-1
d_call: TRBD2
clone_size: .
v_call: TRBV19
cdr3_aa: CASSGTSGIHNEQFF
cdr3_nt: TGTGCCAGTAGTGGGACTAGCGGGATTCACAATGAGCAGTTCTTC

j_call: TRBJ2-1
d_call: .
clone_size: .
v_call: TRBV4-1
cdr3_aa: CASSQTGLSSYNEQFF
cdr3_nt: TGCGCCAGCAGCCAAACAGGATTGAGCTCCTACAATGAGCAGTTCTTC

j_call: TRBJ2-1
d_call: TRBD2
clone_size: once
v_call: TRBV5-6
cdr3_aa: CASSLGSGGTYYNEQFF
cdr3_nt: TGTGCCAGCAGCTTGGGTAGCGGGGGGACGTACTACAATGAGCAGTTCTTC

j_call: TRBJ2-3
d_call: .
clone_size: .
v_call: TRBV27
cdr3_aa: CASSLIAGADTQYF
cdr3_nt: TGTGCCAGCAGTTTAATTGCAGGGGCAGATACGCAGTATTTT

j_call: TRBJ2-1
d_call: TRBD2
clone_size: .
v_call: TRBV6-6
cdr3_aa: CASSRKTGTSGGGSYNEQFF
cdr3_nt: TGTGCCAGCAGCCGCAAAACCGGGACTAGCGGGGGGGGCTCCTACAATGAGCAGTTCTTC